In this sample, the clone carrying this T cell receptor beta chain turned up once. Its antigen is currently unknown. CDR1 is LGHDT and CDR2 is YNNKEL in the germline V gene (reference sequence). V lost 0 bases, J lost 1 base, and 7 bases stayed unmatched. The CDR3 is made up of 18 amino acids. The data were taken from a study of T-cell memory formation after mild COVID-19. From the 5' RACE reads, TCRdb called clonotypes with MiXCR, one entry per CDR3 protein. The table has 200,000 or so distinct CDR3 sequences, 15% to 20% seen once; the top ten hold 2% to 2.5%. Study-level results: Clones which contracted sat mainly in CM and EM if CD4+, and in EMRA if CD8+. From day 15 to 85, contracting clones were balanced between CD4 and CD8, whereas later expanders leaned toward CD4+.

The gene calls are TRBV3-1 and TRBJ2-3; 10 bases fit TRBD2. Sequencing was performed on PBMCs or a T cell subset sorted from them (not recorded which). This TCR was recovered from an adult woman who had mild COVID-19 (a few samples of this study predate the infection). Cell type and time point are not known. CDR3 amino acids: CASSQDGPSGGRTDTQYF. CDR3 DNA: TGTGCCAGCAGCCAAGACGGTCCTAGCGGGGGCCGCACAGATACGCAGTATTTT.